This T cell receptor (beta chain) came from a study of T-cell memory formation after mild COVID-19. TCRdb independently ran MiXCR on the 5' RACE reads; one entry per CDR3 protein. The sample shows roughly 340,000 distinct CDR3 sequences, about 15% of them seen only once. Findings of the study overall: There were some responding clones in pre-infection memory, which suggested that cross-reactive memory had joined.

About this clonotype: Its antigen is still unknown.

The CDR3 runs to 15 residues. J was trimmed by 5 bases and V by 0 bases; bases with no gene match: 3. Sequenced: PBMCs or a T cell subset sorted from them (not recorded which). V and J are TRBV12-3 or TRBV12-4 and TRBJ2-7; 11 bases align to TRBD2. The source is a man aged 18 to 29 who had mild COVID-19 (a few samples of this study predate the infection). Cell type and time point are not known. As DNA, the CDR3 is TGTGCCAGCAGTTTAGCACTAGCGGGGGTTAACGAGCAGTACGTC. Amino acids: CASSLALAGVNEQYV.